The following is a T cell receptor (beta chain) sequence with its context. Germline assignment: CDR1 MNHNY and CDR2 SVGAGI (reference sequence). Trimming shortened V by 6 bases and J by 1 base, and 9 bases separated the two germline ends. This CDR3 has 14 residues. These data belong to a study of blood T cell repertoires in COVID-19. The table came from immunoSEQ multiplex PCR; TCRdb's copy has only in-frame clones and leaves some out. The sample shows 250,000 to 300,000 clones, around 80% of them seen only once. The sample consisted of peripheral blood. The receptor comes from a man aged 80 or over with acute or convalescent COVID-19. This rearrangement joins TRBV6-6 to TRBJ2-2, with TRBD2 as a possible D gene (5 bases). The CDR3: CASRADWNTGELFF. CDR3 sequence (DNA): TGTGCCAGCAGAGCGGACTGGAACACCGGGGAGCTGTTTTTT.